This entry concerns a single T cell receptor beta chain. The antigen remains undetermined. Extracted from the samples, RNA was reverse transcribed into cDNA to serve as the sequencing template. Measured with immunoSEQ multiplex PCR; TCRdb has only the in-frame clones, and not every one. The repertoire holds 150,000 to 200,000 clones, with under 80% as singletons. Described treatment: oral pan-JAK inhibitor, 5-10 mg twice daily. The CDR3 is 13 amino acids. The ends were cut back, 0 bases at V and 3 bases at J, with 6 bases in the middle. The germline gives CDR1 SGDLS, CDR2 YYNGEE. These data originate in a study of CD8+ T cells in alopecia areata. Study in general: Treatment of the treated patients consisted of oral tofacitinib, 5 to 10 mg twice daily. Study findings and constraints: With tofacitinib ongoing, many expanded lesional clones persisted in both scalp and blood. Scalp clonality decreased significantly with tofacitinib, and so did expanded CD8+ clones among the top 100. Clonality in lesional scalp, especially alopecia totalis/universalis, exceeded that of normal scalp.

This receptor was identified in a human donor with alopecia areata. The sequenced sample was CD4+ T cells sorted from blood, obtained at roughly week 49, from a patient treated with tofacitinib. This rearrangement joins TRBV9 to TRBJ1-2; D remains unclear. The CDR3 region is CASSVGVDYGYTF. DNA of the CDR3: TGTGCCAGCAGCGTAGGGGTGGACTATGGCTACACCTTC.